These 18 T cell receptor beta chains came from one sample sequenced in a study of cytomegalovirus exposure and HLA in healthy donors. PCR employed 60 Vbeta and 13 Jbeta primers. This table comes from immunoSEQ multiplex PCR, and its TCRdb copy is limited to in-frame clones, with some not included. The table lists approximately 100,000 clones, around 75% of them singletons, with over 4% in the top ten. What was sequenced was PBMCs. The receptors come from a woman under 30 in good health and CMV-seropositive.

The sample holds a few counts of this clone. V usage is TRBV4-2 and J usage is TRBJ2-2; D may be TRBD1 (5 bases). The length of the CDR3 is 16 residues. Germline values: CDR1 LGHNA, CDR2 YNFKEQ. Trimming stripped 1 base from V and 0 bases from J, with 9 bases between. The CDR3 sequence is CASSQAQEPNTGELFF. The CDR3 region has the DNA TGTGCCAGCAGCCAAGCACAGGAGCCGAACACCGGGGAGCTGTTTTTT.

This clone was seen only a few times. The rearrangement joins TRBV7-3 to TRBJ2-1; 8 bases are a match to TRBD2. There are 14 residues in the CDR3. Germline trimming cut 2 bases from V and 8 bases from J; bases unmatched to any gene: 5. Germline assignment: CDR1 SGHTA and CDR2 FQGTGA. This CDR3 is CASSLAGGWYEQFF. As DNA, the CDR3 is TGTGCCAGCAGCTTAGCGGGAGGTTGGTATGAGCAGTTCTTC.

The CDR3 region has the DNA TGTGCCAGCTCCATAGGGACAGGGGACGAGCAGTACTTC. Protein sequence: CASSIGTGDEQYF. The genes are TRBV19 and TRBJ2-7; 10 positions agree with TRBD1. The CDR3 runs to 13 residues. Germline-derived CDR1 and CDR2 are LNHDA and SQIVND (reference sequence). With 9 bases clipped from V and 5 bases from J, the junction kept 7 bases outside the gene matches.

V is TRBV27 and J is TRBJ2-3; D may be TRBD1 (6 bases). Trimming left V 5 bases short and J 1 base short, with 22 bases between. Germline CDR1 is MNHEY and CDR2 is SMNVEV (reference sequence). This CDR3 spans 18 amino acids. The CDR3 coding sequence is TGTGCCAGCAGTGGGGGACAAGCCTCCCCACTCGGCACAGATACGCAGTATTTT. Translation gives CASSGGQASPLGTDTQYF.

This chain uses TRBV25-1 with TRBJ2-2, with 9 bases matching TRBD1. V was pared by 6 bases and J by 5 bases, with 10 bases of the junction left unmatched. Germline lookup yields CDR1 MGHDK and CDR2 SYGVNS. The CDR3 spans 16 residues. The CDR3 here is CASSQTGTGRTGELFF. The CDR3, as DNA: TGTGCCAGCAGCCAAACGGGGACAGGGAGGACCGGGGAGCTGTTTTTT.

V gene TRBV28 combines with J gene TRBJ2-6; D is ambiguous. CDR3 length: 16 residues. Germline V CDR1 and CDR2: MDHEN, SYDVKM. Trimming cost V 5 bases and J 0 bases, with 11 bases left between them. CDR3 protein: CASSLFRVSGANVLTF. The DNA of the CDR3 is TGTGCCAGCAGTCTATTCCGGGTCTCTGGGGCCAACGTCCTGACTTTC.

This clone was seen just once. The V call is TRBV6-6, the J call TRBJ2-7; TRBD2 matches 8 bases. This CDR3 is 15 amino acids long. J gave up 0 bases and V 4 bases, and 5 bases lay outside the gene matches. The germline CDR1 and CDR2 sequences are MNHNY and SVGAGI (reference sequence). The CDR3 region is CASSFSREVSYEQYF. CDR3 in DNA: TGTGCCAGCAGTTTTTCGCGGGAGGTCTCCTACGAGCAGTACTTC.

The chain combines TRBV19 with TRBJ2-5; TRBD1 matches at 12 bases. Looked up from germline, CDR1 is LNHDA and CDR2 is SQIVND (reference sequence). The junction had 5 bases not matched to a gene; V was cut back by 1 base and J by 5 bases. This CDR3 comprises 16 residues. CDR3 coding DNA: TGTGCCAGTAGTATAGGAGGGACAGGGGGCCTCGAGACCCAGTACTTC. Translation: CASSIGGTGGLETQYF.

V usage is TRBV4-1 and J usage is TRBJ1-2; D is perhaps TRBD1 (5 bases). V shed 0 bases and J shed 14 bases, with 13 bases lying between them. The CDR3 spans 12 residues. Germline V gives CDR1 MGHRA, CDR2 YSYEKL. CDR3 protein: CASSQEWAGRTF. The CDR3 nucleotides are TGCGCCAGCAGCCAAGAATGGGCAGGGAGGACCTTC.

The sample holds one count of this clone. This rearrangement joins TRBV2 to TRBJ2-2, with 9 nucleotides matching TRBD2. The CDR3 is made up of 15 amino acids. V lost 6 bases to trimming and J lost 2 bases; unmatched junction nucleotides: 4. Germline CDR1 is SNHLY and CDR2 is FYNNEI. The CDR3 here is CASRSTSGNTGELFF. Written as DNA, the CDR3 is TGTGCCAGCAGATCGACTAGCGGAAACACCGGGGAGCTGTTTTTT.

The gene calls are TRBV5-1 and TRBJ2-1, with TRBD2 matching 10 bases. J was trimmed by 4 bases and V by 1 base; bases with no gene match: 5. The CDR3 length is 16 residues. CDR1 is SGHRS, CDR2 YFSETQ, per germline. Here the CDR3 reads CASSLKSGRDYNEQFF. As DNA, the CDR3 is TGCGCCAGCAGCTTGAAGAGCGGGAGGGATTACAATGAGCAGTTCTTC.

The chain has TRBV12-1 and TRBJ2-7; the table names TRBD1, a call not compared with the DNA. TRBV12-1 constitutes a pseudogene. CDR3 length: 15 residues. The CDR3 nucleotides read TGTGCCAGCAGCTCCAGATGGGACAGGTCCTACGAGCAGTACTTC. It specifies CASSSRWDRSYEQYF.

This chain links TRBV28 with TRBJ1-2, with 10 nucleotides matching TRBD1. V shed 5 bases and J 4 bases; nucleotides not matched to a gene: 10. CDR1 and CDR2 (germline): MDHEN, SYDVKM. The CDR3 consists of 16 residues. Written as DNA, the CDR3 is TGTGCCAGCAGTGCGGGGACAGGGGACCTTCTCTATGGCTACACCTTC. Protein: CASSAGTGDLLYGYTF.

V usage is TRBV28 and J usage is TRBJ2-7; no clear D. V lost 8 bases and J lost 0, with 8 bases in between. Per germline, CDR1 MDHEN and CDR2 SYDVKM. The CDR3 is 12 amino acids. CDR3 in DNA: TGTGCCAGCGCGGAGAGCTCCTACGAGCAGTACTTC. Protein sequence: CASAESSYEQYF.

Only a few counts were recorded for this clone. The chain uses TRBV5-6 and TRBJ1-4; TRBD1 matches at 8 bases. J was trimmed by 5 bases and V by 2 bases; bases with no gene match: 2. There are 14 residues in the CDR3. From germline, CDR1 is SGHDT and CDR2 YYEEEE. The CDR3: CASSFGTGNEKLFF. CDR3 sequence (DNA): TGTGCCAGCAGCTTTGGGACAGGAAATGAAAAACTGTTTTTT.

The chain is built from TRBV15 and TRBJ2-7; 10 bases are shared with TRBD2. With V trimmed by 0 bases and J by 1 base, 6 bases remained unmatched. Germline assignment: CDR1 LNHNV and CDR2 YYDKDF (reference sequence). This CDR3 is built from 17 residues. In DNA form, the CDR3 reads TGTGCCACCAGCAGAGACCCCACTAGCGGGATTTCCTACGAGCAGTACTTC. Its protein product is CATSRDPTSGISYEQYF.

This clone was picked up one time. V usage is TRBV7-3 and J usage is TRBJ2-1; possibly TRBD1 for D (5 bases). Per germline, CDR1 SGHTA and CDR2 FQGTGA. The V gene lost 2 bases and the J gene lost 0 bases, with 8 bases spanning the gap. CDR3 size: 15 residues. The DNA for the CDR3 is TGTGCCAGCAGCTTAGGGGCCCTCTCCTACAATGAGCAGTTCTTC. It yields the protein CASSLGALSYNEQFF.

The chain combines TRBV6-1 with TRBJ1-2; D unresolved. Germline loops: CDR1 MNHNS, CDR2 SASEGT. Trimming stripped 8 bases from V and 3 bases from J, with 10 bases between. This CDR3 is built from 12 residues. The CDR3 region has the DNA TGTGCCAGCGAGTGGAGGGACTATGGCTACACCTTC. It translates to CASEWRDYGYTF.